This T cell receptor (beta chain) was observed in a study of Ad26.COV2.S vaccination and SARS-CoV-2 variants. Study in general: By the intramuscular route, Ad26.COV2.S was given once, or twice 56 days apart. Study-level results: The placebo group had lower spike-specific TCR breadth than the vaccine recipients did. There was a possibility that the TCR breadth and depth analyses underestimated total T cell responses.

Treatment of the sample: some 19 received Ad26.COV2.S at low or high dose, single or two shots; about 5 received placebo; per-sample allocation not given. Sampling happened 63 days after the first vaccine or placebo injection. The vaccine delivered Wuhan-strain SARS-CoV-2 spike through an Ad26 vector. Using immunoSEQ multiplex PCR, the repertoire was profiled, and TCRdb retains in-frame clones only, with some absent. The profile shows under 250,000 clones, 70% to 90% of them singletons. The germline V gene encodes CDR1 MNHEY and CDR2 SVGEGT. This CDR3 has 14 amino acids. The germline V and J ends were trimmed by 3 bases and 5 bases, with 11 bases remaining between them. A note on this clone: Its antigen is currently unknown.

V usage is TRBV6-2 or TRBV6-3 and J usage is TRBJ1-5; D call uncertain. The specimen comprised peripheral blood, sampled in a trial of Ad26.COV2.S vaccine versus placebo. The sequence came from a person aged 18 to 59 who received the Ad26.COV2.S COVID-19 vaccine or a placebo. CDR3 loop: CASSYFGSDQPQHF. DNA for the CDR3: TGTGCCAGCAGTTATTTTGGAAGCGATCAGCCCCAGCATTTT.